Following are 23 T cell receptor beta chains from one sample sequenced in a study of blood T cell repertoires in COVID-19. The table came from immunoSEQ multiplex PCR; TCRdb's copy has only in-frame clones and leaves some out. This repertoire shows 210,000 or so clones, roughly 80% found once; its top ten account for more than 9%. Sequencing was performed on peripheral blood. The receptor source for this set is a woman aged 80 or over with acute or convalescent COVID-19.

V and J are TRBV7-2 and TRBJ1-4, with TRBD1 as a possible D gene (5 bases). The CDR3 loop spans 14 amino acids. V lost 3 bases, J lost 5 bases, and 10 bases lay in between. Germline values: CDR1 SGHTA, CDR2 FQGNSA. The CDR3 bases are TGTGCCAGCAGCTTCCAGGGTTCCAATGAAAAACTGTTTTTT. Residues: CASSFQGSNEKLFF.

V and J are TRBV5-6 and TRBJ2-4; 10 bases line up with TRBD1. With V trimmed by 0 bases and J by 1 base, 7 bases remained unmatched. This CDR3 contains 18 residues. CDR1 and CDR2 from the germline V gene are SGHDT and YYEEEE. CDR3 region: CASSLGTGGHGAKNIQYF. Written as DNA, the CDR3 is TGTGCCAGCAGCTTGGGGACAGGGGGGCACGGGGCCAAAAACATTCAGTACTTC.

The V and J genes are TRBV4-1 and TRBJ1-3, with 9 nucleotides matching TRBD1. The CDR3 is 16 residues long. V gave up 3 bases and J gave up 4 bases; unmatched junction bases: 7. Germline V gene lookup returns CDR1 MGHRA and CDR2 YSYEKL. CDR3 DNA sequence: TGCGCCAGCAGCCATTTGGACAGGGGCGGCGGAAACACCATATATTTT. Amino acid sequence: CASSHLDRGGGNTIYF.

V usage is TRBV11-3 and J usage is TRBJ1-4, with D unclear. V was cut by 5 bases and J by 6 bases, with 10 bases left in between. The CDR3 spans 13 residues. The germline V gene encodes CDR1 SGHNT and CDR2 YENEEA. For the CDR3, the DNA is TGTGCCAGCAGCCCCCAGGCAGATGAAAAACTGTTTTTT. Its translation is CASSPQADEKLFF.

The V call is TRBV7-2, the J call TRBJ2-2; weak D call: TRBD1 (6 bases). The CDR3 loop spans 19 amino acids. Germline assignment: CDR1 SGHTA and CDR2 FQGNSA. V was trimmed by 4 bases and J by 0 bases, leaving 21 bases between them. CDR3 sequence (DNA): TGTGCCAGCAGCTCACTGTGGATCCGGGACACCTCGAACACCGGGGAGCTGTTTTTT. Encoded protein: CASSSLWIRDTSNTGELFF.

This rearrangement joins TRBV11-3 to TRBJ2-7; D may be TRBD2 (6 bases). The germline V and J ends were trimmed by 2 bases and 2 bases, with 13 bases remaining between them. The CDR3 is 15 residues long. Germline CDR1 reads SGHNT; CDR2 reads YENEEA. The CDR3 DNA reads as TGTGCCAGCAGCTTATGGAGGGCCGTTGCCTACGAGCAGTACTTC. Its protein is CASSLWRAVAYEQYF.

In this sample, this clone turned up a few times. The chain employs TRBV28 and TRBJ1-1, with 9 nucleotides matching TRBD1. The CDR3 has 16 amino acids. Germline CDR1 MDHEN, CDR2 SYDVKM. The ends lost 5 bases at V and 6 bases at J; junction bases unmatched: 13. The CDR3 here is CASSIQGARAKSEAFF. CDR3 nucleotide sequence: TGTGCCAGCAGTATACAGGGGGCGCGGGCCAAATCTGAAGCTTTCTTT.

The gene calls are TRBV20-1 and TRBJ2-7; D might be TRBD1 (5 bases). Trimming took 3 bases from V and 5 from J, leaving 11 bases between them. This CDR3 comprises 12 residues. CDR1 DFQATT and CDR2 SNEGSKA come from the germline V gene (reference sequence). CDR3 sequence (DNA): TGCAGTGCTAGTTACAGGATCCACGAGCAGTACTTC. The encoded protein is CSASYRIHEQYF.

This clone has only one observation. The rearrangement links TRBV30 to TRBJ1-5; 10 bases align to TRBD1. V lost 5 bases and J lost 6; bases outside the gene matches: 7. CDR3 length: 14 residues. Germline V lookup: CDR1 GTSNPN, CDR2 SVGIG (reference sequence). CDR3: CAWGTGVNPQPQHF. DNA of the CDR3: TGTGCCTGGGGGACAGGGGTGAATCCTCAGCCCCAGCATTTT.

The gene calls are TRBV10-1 and TRBJ2-1, with a weak D call TRBD1 (6 bases). The V end lost 6 bases, the J end lost 5 bases, and 14 bases lay between the germline ends. The CDR3 consists of 14 residues. Per germline, CDR1 WNHNN and CDR2 SYGVQD (reference sequence). The CDR3 loop is CASSRTVSNNEQFF. The CDR3 DNA sequence: TGCGCCAGCAGCCGGACAGTTTCTAACAATGAGCAGTTCTTC.

The gene calls are TRBV9 and TRBJ2-5; TRBD2 is a possible D gene (6 bases). Deletions cut 3 bases from V and 5 bases from J, with 20 bases between. Germline-derived CDR1 and CDR2 are SGDLS and YYNGEE. This CDR3 contains 16 residues. The CDR3 bases are TGTGCCAGCAGCGCCCAGGGAAAGCGGAGCGGGGAGACCCAGTACTTC. Its protein is CASSAQGKRSGETQYF.

The chain is built from TRBV7-3 and TRBJ2-2, with 9 bases that match TRBD2. V was pared by 5 bases and J by 3 bases, with 7 bases of the junction left unmatched. Germline V CDR1 and CDR2: SGHTA, FQGTGA. This CDR3 contains 16 residues. The CDR3 DNA is TGTGCCAGCAGCGACTTAGGCGGGAGGGACACCGGGGAGCTGTTTTTT. As protein: CASSDLGGRDTGELFF. Full variable domain (outside the CDR3, taken from reference TRBV7-3 and TRBJ2-2): GAGVSQTPSNKVTEKGKYVELRCDPISGHTALYWYRQSLGQGPEFLIYFQGTGAADDSGLPNDRFFAVRPEGSVSTLKIQRTERGDSAVYLCASSDLGGRDTGELFFGEGSRLTVL.

This clone turned up a few times. The chain employs TRBV5-1 and TRBJ2-3; 9 bases align to TRBD1. The CDR3 length is 13 residues. Trimming removed 4 bases from V and 9 bases from J; junction bases left unmatched: 6. Per germline, CDR1 SGHRS and CDR2 YFSETQ. The CDR3 protein is CASSGTGRDTQYF. The CDR3 DNA follows: TGCGCCAGCAGCGGGACAGGGAGAGACACGCAGTATTTT.

The chain couples TRBV10-3 to TRBJ1-6; D gene uncertain. Germline CDR1 is ENHRY and CDR2 is SYGVKD. The CDR3 is 14 residues long. V was pared by 8 bases and J by 8 bases, with 16 bases between. The CDR3 sequence: CAIRESGRDSPLHF. CDR3 coding DNA: TGTGCCATCCGGGAGAGCGGGAGAGATTCACCCCTCCACTTT.

The V gene is TRBV15, the J gene TRBJ2-3, with 8 bases matching TRBD2. This CDR3 is built from 16 residues. The trim removed 0 bases at V and 0 bases at J, leaving 2 bases unmatched. From germline, CDR1 is LNHNV and CDR2 YYDKDF (reference sequence). CDR3 in amino acids: CATSRDRGGSTDTQYF. CDR3 in DNA: TGTGCCACCAGCAGAGATCGGGGGGGGAGCACAGATACGCAGTATTTT.

V usage is TRBV6-5 and J usage is TRBJ1-6; no firm D call. The germline CDR1 and CDR2 sequences are MNHEY and SVGAGI. This CDR3 contains 14 residues. V lost 5 bases and J 10 bases, leaving 15 bases between the germline ends. The CDR3 nucleotides read TGTGCCAGCAGTCGCGACGGGGTATCATCACCCCTCCACTTT. Protein: CASSRDGVSSPLHF.

The chain joins TRBV9 to TRBJ2-7; 10 bases match TRBD1. J gave up 0 bases and V 0 bases, and 12 bases lay outside the gene matches. This CDR3 has 19 amino acids. Germline CDR1 and CDR2: SGDLS and YYNGEE. The CDR3 region is CASSVGPSGDRGLSYEQYF. In DNA form, the CDR3 reads TGTGCCAGCAGCGTAGGGCCGAGCGGAGACAGGGGGCTCTCCTACGAGCAGTACTTC.

The chain employs TRBV7-3 and TRBJ1-1; D unresolved. Germline loops: CDR1 SGHTA, CDR2 FQGTGA. V was shortened by 0 bases and J by 3 bases, with 8 bases between the two germline ends. This CDR3 contains 14 residues. The CDR3 sequence: CASSLTRTDTEAFF. The CDR3 DNA follows: TGTGCCAGCAGCTTAACTAGGACTGACACTGAAGCTTTCTTT.

The chain links TRBV14 to TRBJ1-1; D gene uncertain. This CDR3 is built from 13 residues. CDR1 is SGHDN, CDR2 FVKESK, per germline. The V gene lost 7 bases and the J gene lost 0 bases, with 9 bases spanning the gap. CDR3 protein: CASTWSLNTEAFF. The CDR3 DNA follows: TGTGCCAGCACCTGGAGCCTGAACACTGAAGCTTTCTTT.

The CDR3 spells CASSVRREYTDTQYF. In DNA form, the CDR3 reads TGTGCCAGCAGCGTAAGGCGGGAGTACACAGATACGCAGTATTTT. The chain has TRBV9 and TRBJ2-3, with TRBD2 identical over 7 bases. Germline V gene data show CDR1 as SGDLS and CDR2 as YYNGEE. The CDR3 extends over 15 amino acids. The junction had 4 bases not matched to a gene; V was cut back by 1 base and J by 2 bases.

This chain uses TRBV18 with TRBJ2-2, with TRBD1 identical over 8 bases. J was trimmed by 2 bases and V by 4 bases; bases with no gene match: 6. The CDR3 length is 16 residues. Germline CDR1 and CDR2: KGHSH and LQKENI. The CDR3 sequence: CASSQDRVVNTGELFF. CDR3 bases: TGTGCCAGCTCACAGGACAGGGTGGTAAACACCGGGGAGCTGTTTTTT.

The count of this clone is one. This chain uses TRBV6-5 with TRBJ2-5; 8 positions match TRBD2. V trimming: 0 bases; J trimming: 4 bases; junction bases outside the gene matches: 4. The V gene's germline CDR1 is MNHEY and CDR2 SVGAGI. The length of the CDR3 is 15 residues. In DNA, the CDR3 is TGTGCCAGCAGTTACTCTTACGGGAGGGGAGAGACCCAGTACTTC. Translated: CASSYSYGRGETQYF.

The chain employs TRBV5-1 and TRBJ2-2, with D uncertain. Trimming cost V 6 bases and J 4 bases, with 16 bases left between them. The germline gives CDR1 SGHRS, CDR2 YFSETQ. The CDR3 covers 15 residues. This CDR3 is CASNHNLDSTGELFF. CDR3 coding DNA: TGCGCCAGCAACCACAATCTCGACTCCACCGGGGAGCTGTTTTTT.